These 3 T cell receptor beta chains came from one sample sequenced in a study of cytomegalovirus exposure and HLA in healthy donors. This PCR relied on a set of 60 Vbeta primers and 13 Jbeta primers. The assay was immunoSEQ multiplex PCR, and TCRdb's table has in-frame clones only and misses some. The table records over 85,000 clones, 55% to 80% of them present only once. What was sequenced was PBMCs. The receptors here all came from a human donor in good health.

The chain employs TRBV7-3 and TRBJ2-2; 8 positions agree with TRBD1. With V trimmed by 2 bases and J by 6 bases, 2 bases remained unmatched. The CDR3 sequence is 14 residues long. Germline V CDR1 and CDR2: SGHTA, FQGTGA. CDR3 nucleotides: TGTGCCAGCAGCTTAGCAGGGGGCTCCGGGGAGCTGTTTTTT. Translation gives CASSLAGGSGELFF.

This sequence joins TRBV5-1 and TRBJ2-7; 9 bases line up with TRBD1. V shed 0 bases, J shed 6 bases, and the junction held 7 bases outside the gene matches. Germline CDR1 and CDR2: SGHRS and YFSETQ. CDR3 size: 15 residues. CDR3 sequence reads: CASSLGDRDFIEQYF. DNA of the CDR3: TGCGCCAGCAGCTTGGGGGACAGGGACTTTATCGAGCAGTACTTC. Supplemented by reference TRBV5-1 and TRBJ2-7, the full variable domain reads KAGVTQTPRYLIKTRGQQVTLSCSPISGHRSVSWYQQTPGQGLQFLFEYFSETQRNKGNFPGRFSGRQFSNSRSEMNVSTLELGDSALYLCASSLGDRDFIEQYFGPGTRLTVT.

The chain joins TRBV5-4 to TRBJ2-7, with 7 bases that match TRBD1. The ends lost 2 bases at V and 1 base at J; junction bases unmatched: 6. This CDR3 has 15 residues. CDR1 and CDR2 from the germline V gene are SGHNT and YYREEE (reference sequence). Here the CDR3 reads CASSFAAGGSYEQYF. The CDR3 DNA sequence: TGTGCCAGCAGCTTCGCGGCAGGGGGATCCTACGAGCAGTACTTC.